This T cell receptor (beta chain) derives from a study of OX40 agonist ivuxolimab in advanced cancers. Study summary: Patients assigned to dose escalation were diagnosed with hepatocellular carcinoma, melanoma, renal cell or head and neck cancer.

This clone appeared a single time. The assay was immunoSEQ multiplex PCR, and TCRdb's table has in-frame clones only and misses some. The sample contains fewer than 100,000 clones, more than 85% of which appear only once. Germline CDR1 LGHNA, CDR2 YSLEER. The CDR3 runs to 14 residues. V lost 3 bases and J lost 0, with 9 bases in between. The gene calls are TRBV4-3 and TRBJ2-7; no firm D call. Sample: CD4+ or CD8+ T cells sorted from blood, taken in a trial of the OX40 agonist ivuxolimab. This TCR was sampled from an adult with an advanced solid tumor such as melanoma, head and neck, liver or kidney cancer. CDR3 sequence: CASSHGRSSYEQYF. The CDR3, as DNA: TGCGCCAGCAGCCACGGACGGTCCTCCTACGAGCAGTACTTC.